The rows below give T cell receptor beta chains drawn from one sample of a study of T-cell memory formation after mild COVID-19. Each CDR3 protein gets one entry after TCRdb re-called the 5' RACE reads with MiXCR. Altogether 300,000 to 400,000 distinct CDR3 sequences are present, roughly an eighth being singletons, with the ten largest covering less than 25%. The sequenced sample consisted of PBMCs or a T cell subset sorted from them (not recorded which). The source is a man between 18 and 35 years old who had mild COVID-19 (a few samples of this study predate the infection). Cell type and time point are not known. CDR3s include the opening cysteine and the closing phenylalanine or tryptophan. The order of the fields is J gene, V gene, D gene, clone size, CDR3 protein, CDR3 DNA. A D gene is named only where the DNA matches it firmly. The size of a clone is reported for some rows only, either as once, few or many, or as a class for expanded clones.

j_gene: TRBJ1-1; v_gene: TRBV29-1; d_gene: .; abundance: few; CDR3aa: CSVEEQEGTEAFF; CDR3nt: TGCAGCGTTGAAGAACAGGAGGGGACTGAAGCTTTCTTT
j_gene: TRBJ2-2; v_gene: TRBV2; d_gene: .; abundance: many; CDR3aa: CASSADTGELFF; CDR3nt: TGTGCCAGCAGTGCCGACACCGGGGAGCTGTTTTTT
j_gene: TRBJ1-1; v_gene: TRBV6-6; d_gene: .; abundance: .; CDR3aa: CASSPGTGTGWNTEAFF; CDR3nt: TGTGCCAGCAGTCCCGGCACAGGGACCGGCTGGAACACTGAAGCTTTCTTT
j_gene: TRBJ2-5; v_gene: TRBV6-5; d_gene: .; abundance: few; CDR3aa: CASGQGGVETQYF; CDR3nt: TGTGCCAGCGGCCAGGGGGGTGTGGAGACCCAGTACTTC
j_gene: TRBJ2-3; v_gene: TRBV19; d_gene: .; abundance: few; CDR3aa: CASRVQGSADTQYF; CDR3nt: TGTGCCAGTAGGGTACAGGGATCTGCAGATACGCAGTATTTT
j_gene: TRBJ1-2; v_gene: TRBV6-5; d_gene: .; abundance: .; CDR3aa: CASSSTDGLAYGYTF; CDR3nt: TGTGCCAGCAGTTCCACGGACGGCCTCGCCTATGGCTACACCTTC
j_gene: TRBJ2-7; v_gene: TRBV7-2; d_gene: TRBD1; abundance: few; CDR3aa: CASSPDRVRYEQYF; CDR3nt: TGTGCCAGCAGCCCCGACAGGGTCCGCTACGAGCAGTACTTC
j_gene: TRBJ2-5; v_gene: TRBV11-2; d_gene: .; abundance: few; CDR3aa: CASSLDSWGQYF; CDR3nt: TGTGCCAGCAGCTTAGACTCCTGGGGCCAGTACTTC
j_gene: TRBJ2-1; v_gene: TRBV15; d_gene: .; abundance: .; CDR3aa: CATSRDRDEQFF; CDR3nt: TGTGCCACCAGCAGAGATCGGGATGAGCAGTTCTTC
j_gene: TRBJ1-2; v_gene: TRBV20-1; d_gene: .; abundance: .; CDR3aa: CSAPAGDIQDLGGYTF; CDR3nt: TGCAGTGCTCCGGCGGGGGATATCCAAGATTTAGGTGGCTACACCTTC
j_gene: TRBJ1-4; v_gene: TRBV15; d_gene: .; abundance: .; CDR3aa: CATSRDPQGEEKLFF; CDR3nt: TGTGCCACCAGCAGAGATCCACAGGGAGAAGAAAAACTGTTTTTT
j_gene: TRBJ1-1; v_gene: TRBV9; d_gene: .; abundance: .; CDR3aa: CASSPSLEGRGTEAFF; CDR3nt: TGTGCCAGCAGCCCTAGTTTAGAGGGGAGGGGCACTGAAGCTTTCTTT
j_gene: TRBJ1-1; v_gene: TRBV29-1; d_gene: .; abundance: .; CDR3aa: CSVSTDRLEAFF; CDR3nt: TGCAGCGTTTCCACTGACAGGCTTGAAGCTTTCTTT
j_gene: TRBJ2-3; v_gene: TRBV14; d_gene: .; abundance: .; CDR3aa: CASSWGVNTDTQYF; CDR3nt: TGTGCCAGCAGCTGGGGAGTTAACACAGATACGCAGTATTTT
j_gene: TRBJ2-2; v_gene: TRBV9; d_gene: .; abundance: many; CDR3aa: CASSPGTNTGELFF; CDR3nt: TGTGCCAGCTCCCCGGGGACGAACACCGGGGAGCTGTTTTTT
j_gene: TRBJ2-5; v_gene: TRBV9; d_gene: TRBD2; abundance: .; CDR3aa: CASSVTAGGQETQYF; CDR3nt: TGTGCCAGCAGCGTGACGGCGGGGGGGCAAGAGACCCAGTACTTC
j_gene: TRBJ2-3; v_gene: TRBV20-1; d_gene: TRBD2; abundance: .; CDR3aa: CSASRSGGGALDTQYF; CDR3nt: TGCAGTGCTAGCCGGTCAGGCGGGGGGGCCTTGGATACGCAGTATTTT
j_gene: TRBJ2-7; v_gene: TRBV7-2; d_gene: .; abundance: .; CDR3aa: CASSFVDNSYEQYF; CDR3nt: TGTGCCAGCAGCTTTGTGGACAACTCCTACGAGCAGTACTTC
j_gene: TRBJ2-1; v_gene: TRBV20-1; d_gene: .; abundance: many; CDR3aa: CSALGLSSSYNEQFF; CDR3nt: TGCAGTGCGCTGGGACTTTCCAGCTCCTACAATGAGCAGTTCTTC
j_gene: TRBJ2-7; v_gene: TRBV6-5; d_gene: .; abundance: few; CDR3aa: CASSYLGAPDSYEQYF; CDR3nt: TGTGCCAGCAGTTATCTCGGCGCCCCCGACTCCTACGAGCAGTACTTC
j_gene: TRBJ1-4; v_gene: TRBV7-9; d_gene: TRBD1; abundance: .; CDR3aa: CASSPNTGAEKLFF; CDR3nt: TGTGCCAGCAGCCCAAATACAGGGGCGGAAAAACTGTTTTTT
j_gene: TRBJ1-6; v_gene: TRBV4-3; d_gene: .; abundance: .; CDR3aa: CASSQDLGVDLTLRF; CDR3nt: TGCGCCAGCAGCCAAGATCTTGGGGTAGATTTAACCCTCCGCTTT
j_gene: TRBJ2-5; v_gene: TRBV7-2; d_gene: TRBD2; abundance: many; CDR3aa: CASSLREQETQYF; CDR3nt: TGTGCCAGCAGCCTGCGGGAGCAAGAGACCCAGTACTTC
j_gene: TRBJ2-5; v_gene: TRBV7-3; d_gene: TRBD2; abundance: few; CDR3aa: CASSLGVAGPHQETQYF; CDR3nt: TGTGCCAGCAGCTTAGGGGTAGCGGGGCCACACCAAGAGACCCAGTACTTC
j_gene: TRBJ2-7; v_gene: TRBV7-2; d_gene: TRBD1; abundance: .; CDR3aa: CASSPDPGTGGYF; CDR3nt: TGTGCCAGCAGCCCCGATCCCGGGACAGGGGGTTACTTC
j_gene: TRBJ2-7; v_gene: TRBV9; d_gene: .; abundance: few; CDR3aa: CASSGVGASSRYEQYF; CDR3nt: TGTGCCAGCAGCGGCGTTGGAGCCTCAAGTCGCTACGAGCAGTACTTC
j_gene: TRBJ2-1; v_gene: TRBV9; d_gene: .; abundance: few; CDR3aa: CASSGPGPSIYNEQFF; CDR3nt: TGTGCCAGCAGCGGGCCGGGGCCTTCGATCTACAATGAGCAGTTCTTC
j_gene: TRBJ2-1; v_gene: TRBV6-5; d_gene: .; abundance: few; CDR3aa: CATTQDRSYNEQFF; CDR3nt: TGTGCCACCACCCAGGACAGATCCTACAATGAGCAGTTCTTC
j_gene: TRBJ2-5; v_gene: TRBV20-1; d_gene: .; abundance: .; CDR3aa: CSARRAAGREETQYF; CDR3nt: TGCAGTGCTAGAAGAGCTGCGGGGCGGGAAGAGACCCAGTACTTC
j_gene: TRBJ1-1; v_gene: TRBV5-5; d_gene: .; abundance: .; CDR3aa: CASSLSAGPPMNTEAFF; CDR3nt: TGTGCCAGCAGCCTCTCGGCGGGCCCCCCTATGAACACTGAAGCTTTCTTT
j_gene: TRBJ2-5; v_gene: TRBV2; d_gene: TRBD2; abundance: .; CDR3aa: CASSETGRGIQETQYF; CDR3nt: TGTGCCAGCAGTGAGACGGGGCGGGGGATCCAAGAGACCCAGTACTTC
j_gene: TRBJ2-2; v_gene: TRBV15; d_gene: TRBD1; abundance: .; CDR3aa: CATSRGQGVNTGELFF; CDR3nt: TGTGCCACCAGCAGGGGACAGGGAGTGAACACCGGGGAGCTGTTTTTT
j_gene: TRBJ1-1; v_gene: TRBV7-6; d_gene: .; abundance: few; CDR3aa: CASSRRGGVNTEAFF; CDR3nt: TGTGCCAGCAGCCGTCGGGGGGGGGTGAACACTGAAGCTTTCTTT
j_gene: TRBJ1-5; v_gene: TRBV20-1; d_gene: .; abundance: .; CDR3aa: CSARSRVLGQPQHF; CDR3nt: TGCAGTGCTAGATCCAGGGTTTTGGGTCAGCCCCAGCATTTT
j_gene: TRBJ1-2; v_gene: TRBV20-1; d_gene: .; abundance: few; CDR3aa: CSARDGVYGYTF; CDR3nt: TGCAGTGCTAGAGATGGTGTCTATGGCTACACCTTC
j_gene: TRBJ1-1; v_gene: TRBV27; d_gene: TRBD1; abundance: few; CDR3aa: CASSFDRGGDTEAFF; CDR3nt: TGTGCCAGCAGTTTCGACAGGGGTGGGGACACTGAAGCTTTCTTT
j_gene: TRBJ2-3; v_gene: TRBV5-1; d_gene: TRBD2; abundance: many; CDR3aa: CASSSSGSTDTQYF; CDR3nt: TGCGCCAGCAGCTCTAGCGGGAGCACAGATACGCAGTATTTT
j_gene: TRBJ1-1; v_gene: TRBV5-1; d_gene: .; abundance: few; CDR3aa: CASSLEGYENTEAFF; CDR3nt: TGCGCCAGCAGCTTGGAGGGATATGAGAACACTGAAGCTTTCTTT
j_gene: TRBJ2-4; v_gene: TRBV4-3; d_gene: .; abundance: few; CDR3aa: CASSQVYRGGPNIQYF; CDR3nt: TGCGCCAGCAGCCAAGTTTACAGGGGGGGACCAAACATTCAGTACTTC
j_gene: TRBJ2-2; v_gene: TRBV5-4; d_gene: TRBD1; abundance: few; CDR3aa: CASSSGTGNTGELFF; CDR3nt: TGTGCCAGCAGCTCAGGGACAGGGAACACCGGGGAGCTGTTTTTT
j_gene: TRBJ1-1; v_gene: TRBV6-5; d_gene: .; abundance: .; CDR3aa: CASSQGRAEAFF; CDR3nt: TGTGCCAGCAGCCAGGGGAGGGCTGAAGCTTTCTTT
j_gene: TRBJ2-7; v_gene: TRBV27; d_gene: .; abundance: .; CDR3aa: CASSLNPAGIVYEQYF; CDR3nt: TGTGCCAGCAGTTTAAACCCCGCGGGGATCGTCTACGAGCAGTACTTC
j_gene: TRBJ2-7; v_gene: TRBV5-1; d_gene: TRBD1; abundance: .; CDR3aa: CASRRGQGSYEQYF; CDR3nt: TGCGCCAGCAGACGGGGACAGGGTTCCTACGAGCAGTACTTC
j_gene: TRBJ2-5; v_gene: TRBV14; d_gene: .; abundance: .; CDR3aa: CASSQWGEETQYF; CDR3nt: TGTGCCAGCAGCCAATGGGGGGAAGAGACCCAGTACTTC
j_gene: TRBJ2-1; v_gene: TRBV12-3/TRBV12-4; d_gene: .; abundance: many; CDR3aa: CASRRGSRTESWNEQFF; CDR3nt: TGTGCCAGCCGCCGAGGATCTCGGACGGAATCGTGGAATGAGCAGTTCTTC
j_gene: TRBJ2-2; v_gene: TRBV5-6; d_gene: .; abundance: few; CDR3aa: CASSLSRLAQGELFF; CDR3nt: TGTGCCAGCAGCTTGTCTAGGCTAGCGCAAGGGGAGCTGTTTTTT
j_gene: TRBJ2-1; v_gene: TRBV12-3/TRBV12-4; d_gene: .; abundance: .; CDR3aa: CASSLGQFSYNEQFF; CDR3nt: TGTGCCAGCAGTTTAGGGCAGTTCTCCTACAATGAGCAGTTCTTC
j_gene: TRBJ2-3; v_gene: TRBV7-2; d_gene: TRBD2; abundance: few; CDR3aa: CASRKDAGGSGDTQYF; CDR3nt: TGTGCCAGCAGGAAGGACGCGGGGGGCTCGGGAGATACGCAGTATTTT
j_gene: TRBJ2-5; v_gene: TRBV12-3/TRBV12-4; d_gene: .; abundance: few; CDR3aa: CASSSPGDSLPGGQYF; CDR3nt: TGTGCCAGCAGTTCACCGGGGGACTCCCTGCCCGGCGGCCAGTACTTC
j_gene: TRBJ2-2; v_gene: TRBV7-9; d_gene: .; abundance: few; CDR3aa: CASSLRVAGELFF; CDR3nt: TGTGCCAGCAGCCTCAGGGTCGCCGGGGAGCTGTTTTTT